Listed below are T cell receptor beta chains from one sample, sequenced in a study of T cells after yellow fever vaccination. TCRdb independently ran MiXCR on the 5' RACE reads; one entry per CDR3 protein. The data contain about 160,000 distinct CDR3 sequences, 6% to 7.5% of them singletons. Material: CD4+ T cells sorted from PBMCs, obtained 4 to 5 days after the first yellow fever vaccination. These receptors all come from a man between 18 and 29 years old who received the YFV17D yellow fever vaccine. The conserved cysteine and the conserved F or W are not part of the CDR3 here. Fields, in order: CDR3 protein, J gene, clone size, CDR3 length, V gene. Clone size, where shown, is once, few, many, or a class for clones that have expanded.

CDR3: ASRPSHGGFGGYT
J: TRBJ1-2
size: many
length: 13
V: TRBV12-3/TRBV12-4

CDR3: ASSARGDYNEQF
J: TRBJ2-1
size: many
length: 12
V: TRBV9

CDR3: ASSAQTGIVTDTQY
J: TRBJ2-3
size: few
length: 14
V: TRBV9

CDR3: ASSLSSSTDTQY
J: TRBJ2-3
size: many
length: 12
V: TRBV7-2

CDR3: ASSRSGGHTDTQY
J: TRBJ2-3
size: many
length: 13
V: TRBV3-1

CDR3: ASSNSGRSYTQY
J: TRBJ2-3
size: few
length: 12
V: TRBV12-3/TRBV12-4

CDR3: ASSHRQGQETQY
J: TRBJ2-5
size: many
length: 12
V: TRBV11-2

CDR3: ATSGGTGAYNEQF
J: TRBJ2-1
size: many
length: 13
V: TRBV24-1

CDR3: ASSPDPIADLIEKLF
J: TRBJ1-4
size: -
length: 15
V: TRBV5-1

CDR3: ASSVTTGAIYGYT
J: TRBJ1-2
size: few
length: 13
V: TRBV9

CDR3: AISGISNEQF
J: TRBJ2-1
size: many
length: 10
V: TRBV30

CDR3: SAVDRAYGYT
J: TRBJ1-2
size: -
length: 10
V: TRBV29-1

CDR3: ASSAGQQYNEQF
J: TRBJ2-1
size: few
length: 12
V: TRBV5-1

CDR3: ASSQALFQPFEPLNEQY
J: TRBJ2-7
size: few
length: 17
V: TRBV4-3

CDR3: ASRVQGSGANVLT
J: TRBJ2-6
size: few
length: 13
V: TRBV2

CDR3: ASLREGMNTEAF
J: TRBJ1-1
size: many
length: 12
V: TRBV6-1

CDR3: ASSQDKYQETQY
J: TRBJ2-5
size: -
length: 12
V: TRBV23-1

CDR3: ASSSEEVTGSYEQY
J: TRBJ2-7
size: many
length: 14
V: TRBV7-9

CDR3: ASSLGAEKETQY
J: TRBJ2-5
size: -
length: 12
V: TRBV5-4

CDR3: ASSPLDRGTYEQY
J: TRBJ2-7
size: many
length: 13
V: TRBV18

CDR3: ASTPSPRTVNTEAF
J: TRBJ1-1
size: few
length: 14
V: TRBV5-5

CDR3: ASSPLASGGTGEQY
J: TRBJ2-7
size: few
length: 14
V: TRBV18

CDR3: SARPPSVRGYT
J: TRBJ1-2
size: -
length: 11
V: TRBV20-1

CDR3: ASSLGEGLGYT
J: TRBJ1-2
size: -
length: 11
V: TRBV7-2

CDR3: ASSHRQGIRSPLH
J: TRBJ1-6
size: -
length: 13
V: TRBV14

CDR3: ASSLTGEVDIQY
J: TRBJ2-4
size: many
length: 12
V: TRBV5-1

CDR3: ASGLVLLQGWDTGELF
J: TRBJ2-2
size: -
length: 16
V: TRBV12-5

CDR3: ASNQGNYGYT
J: TRBJ1-2
size: many
length: 10
V: TRBV6-2/TRBV6-3

CDR3: ASSQARVYTDTQY
J: TRBJ2-3
size: many
length: 13
V: TRBV4-1

CDR3: ASSSDPGVTGELF
J: TRBJ2-2
size: few
length: 13
V: TRBV5-1

CDR3: ASSQRSTTQETQY
J: TRBJ2-5
size: many
length: 13
V: TRBV7-2

CDR3: ASSSRDPRREKLF
J: TRBJ1-4
size: -
length: 13
V: TRBV12-3/TRBV12-4